The next 17 T cell receptor beta chains were all read from a single sample in a study of T cells in narcolepsy. Some clones are missing from TCRdb's copy, which holds only in-frame ones; the method was immunoSEQ multiplex PCR. This table has fewer than 40,000 clones, approximately 90% appearing once. The sample taken for sequencing was CD45RA- memory CD4+ T cells from PBMCs. The receptor set was obtained from a human donor with narcolepsy.

The chain couples TRBV14 to TRBJ2-1; 9 positions match TRBD2. The germline V gene has CDR1 SGHDN and CDR2 FVKESK. The J segment lost 9 bases and the V segment lost 8 bases, leaving 14 bases of the junction unmatched. There are 15 residues in the CDR3. This CDR3 is CASLFSGGGPTEQFF. The CDR3 DNA follows: TGTGCCAGCCTTTTTAGCGGGGGTGGGCCTACTGAGCAGTTCTTC.

The sample holds one count of this clone. The chain carries TRBV9 and TRBJ1-3; D possibly corresponds to TRBD1 (5 bases). The CDR3 runs to 15 residues. The V gene's germline CDR1 is SGDLS and CDR2 YYNGEE. Deletions cut 0 bases from V and 4 bases from J, with 11 bases between. For the CDR3, the DNA is TGTGCCAGCAGCGTAGCCGGGGGAATGGGAAACACCATATATTTT. Translating it yields CASSVAGGMGNTIYF. Variable domain in full (rest from reference TRBV9 and TRBJ1-3): DSGVTQTPKHLITATGQRVTLRCSPRSGDLSVYWYQQSLDQGLQFLIQYYNGEERAKGNILERFSAQQFPDLHSELNLSSLELGDSALYFCASSVAGGMGNTIYFGEGSWLTVV.

The CDR3, as DNA: TGTGCCAGCAGCAAAGCGAAAGGGACAGACTCGAAGGGCTACACCTTC. The encoded protein is CASSKAKGTDSKGYTF. The chain is built from TRBV21-1 and TRBJ1-2; the D call of TRBD1 is as the table states it, not checked on the DNA. TRBV21-1 is termed a pseudogene. The CDR3 contains 16 residues.

The rearrangement links TRBV2 to TRBJ1-6; no clear D. CDR1 and CDR2 (germline): SNHLY, FYNNEI. This CDR3 is built from 14 residues. V lost 3 bases and J lost 7, with 10 bases in between. The chain's CDR3 is CASSERARNSPLHF. CDR3 DNA sequence: TGTGCCAGCAGTGAGAGGGCCCGAAATTCACCCCTCCACTTT.

This chain connects TRBV30 to TRBJ2-6; TRBD1 might be the D (6 bases). Per germline, CDR1 GTSNPN and CDR2 SVGIG (reference sequence). This CDR3 region has 16 residues. V lost 2 bases to trimming and J lost 2 bases, with 13 bases between them. The CDR3 sequence: CAWSSGTLPGANVLTF. In nucleotides, the CDR3 is TGTGCCTGGAGTTCGGGGACACTCCCTGGGGCCAACGTCCTGACTTTC. Filled out from reference TRBV30 and TRBJ2-6, the complete variable domain reads SQTIHQWPATLVQPVGSPLSLECTVEGTSNPNLYWYRQAAGRGLQLLFYSVGIGQISSEVPQNLSASRPQDRQFILSSKKLLLSDSGFYLCAWSSGTLPGANVLTFGAGSRLTVL.

As DNA, the CDR3 is TGTGCCAGCAGCTTGCTGACAGCATTCTCTGGAAACACCATATATTTT. Its protein product is CASSLLTAFSGNTIYF. The chain is built from TRBV11-2 and TRBJ1-3; a possible D gene is TRBD1 (5 bases). Trimming removed 3 bases at V and 0 bases at J, with 12 bases between. The CDR3 is 16 amino acids. In germline, CDR1 is SGHAT, CDR2 FQNNGV.

The V and J genes are TRBV15 and TRBJ1-1; D ambiguous. CDR3 length: 14 residues. Trimming removed 1 base from V and 0 bases from J, with 6 bases in between. Germline CDR1 and CDR2: LNHNV and YYDKDF (reference sequence). The CDR3, as DNA: TGTGCCACCAGCAGAGGAGCTCTGAACACTGAAGCTTTCTTT. Its translation is CATSRGALNTEAFF.

This chain joins TRBV30 and TRBJ1-2; no firm D call. Germline CDR1 reads GTSNPN; CDR2 reads SVGIG (reference sequence). Trimming stripped 5 bases from V and 7 bases from J, with 17 bases between. The CDR3 consists of 13 residues. The chain's CDR3 is CAWVRGSARGYTF. The CDR3 DNA reads TGTGCCTGGGTTAGAGGGAGCGCCCGTGGCTACACCTTC. The full variable domain, rest sourced from reference TRBV30 and TRBJ1-2, is SQTIHQWPATLVQPVGSPLSLECTVEGTSNPNLYWYRQAAGRGLQLLFYSVGIGQISSEVPQNLSASRPQDRQFILSSKKLLLSDSGFYLCAWVRGSARGYTFGSGTRLTVV.

This chain connects TRBV5-6 to TRBJ2-1; no reliable D call. Trimming pared 1 base from V and 3 bases from J, leaving 17 bases between. This CDR3 has 17 amino acids. Germline CDR1 reads SGHDT; CDR2 reads YYEEEE. The CDR3 sequence is CASSLMAAGRSYNEQFF. In DNA form, the CDR3 reads TGTGCCAGCAGCTTGATGGCCGCCGGACGGAGCTACAATGAGCAGTTCTTC.

The rearrangement joins TRBV7-8 to TRBJ1-4, with a weak D call TRBD1 (5 bases). The V gene's germline CDR1 is SGHVS and CDR2 FQNEAQ. This CDR3 region has 13 residues. Trimming removed 4 bases from V and 4 bases from J, with 7 bases in between. The chain's CDR3 is CASSSGFNEKLFF. The CDR3 bases are TGTGCCAGCAGCTCAGGGTTTAATGAAAAACTGTTTTTT.

The chain carries TRBV4-2 and TRBJ2-6; D may be TRBD1 (5 bases). Germline lookup yields CDR1 LGHNA and CDR2 YNFKEQ. V was shortened by 0 bases and J by 4 bases, with 10 bases between the two germline ends. This CDR3 contains 16 residues. This CDR3 is CASSQDTGTGANVLTF. The CDR3, as DNA: TGTGCCAGCAGCCAAGATACAGGAACCGGGGCCAACGTCCTGACTTTC.

The chain couples TRBV5-4 to TRBJ1-4, with 9 bases that match TRBD1. Unmatched junction bases numbered 3, after V lost 3 bases and J lost 6 bases. CDR1 is SGHNT, CDR2 YYREEE, per germline (reference sequence). The CDR3 sequence is 14 residues long. The CDR3 reads CASSSTGGDEKLFF. The CDR3 DNA reads TGTGCCAGCAGCTCGACAGGGGGAGATGAAAAACTGTTTTTT.

Regarding this clone: Other DNA sequences in this sample translate to the same CDR3. V usage is TRBV7-2 and J usage is TRBJ1-5; D is unclear. V shed 2 bases and J shed 5 bases, with 7 bases lying between them. Germline CDR1 is SGHTA and CDR2 is FQGNSA. The CDR3 contains 13 residues. CDR3 in amino acids: CASSLTWDQPQHF. The CDR3 nucleotides are TGTGCCAGCAGCTTAACGTGGGATCAGCCCCAGCATTTT. The full variable domain, rest sourced from reference TRBV7-2 and TRBJ1-5, is GAGVSQSPSNKVTEKGKDVELRCDPISGHTALYWYRQSLGQGLEFLIYFQGNSAPDKSGLPSDRFSAERTGGSVSTLTIQRTQQEDSAVYLCASSLTWDQPQHFGDGTRLSIL.

The chain carries TRBV7-9 and TRBJ1-1; the match to TRBD1 covers 10 bases. With 1 base clipped from V and 0 bases from J, the junction kept 5 bases outside the gene matches. The CDR3 sequence is 17 residues long. Germline V gives CDR1 SEHNR, CDR2 FQNEAQ (reference sequence). The CDR3 DNA reads as TGTGCCAGCAGCTTAGGAGGGACAGGGGTCATGAACACTGAAGCTTTCTTT. Protein sequence: CASSLGGTGVMNTEAFF.

The chain links TRBV21-1 to TRBJ1-3. TRBJ2-2 matches the DNA end more closely, so the J call is doubtful. TRBV21-1 is a recognized pseudogene. There are 14 residues in the CDR3. The chain's CDR3 is CASSKDKNTGELFF. The CDR3, as DNA: TGTGCCAGCAGCAAAGACAAGAACACCGGGGAGCTGTTTTTT.

V usage is TRBV5-5 and J usage is TRBJ1-2, with D maybe TRBD1 (6 bases). Germline V gives CDR1 SGHKS, CDR2 YYEKEE (reference sequence). V lost 2 bases, J lost 4 bases, and 18 bases lay in between. The length of the CDR3 is 16 residues. The CDR3, as DNA: TGTGCCAGCAGCTTCGAAGACAGGTCTCCCGTCTATGGCTACACCTTC. Translating it yields CASSFEDRSPVYGYTF.

This clone was picked up a small number of times. The V and J genes are TRBV5-1 and TRBJ1-2; the D gene is possibly TRBD1 (5 bases). The V and J ends lost 0 bases and 1 base respectively, with 7 bases between them. Germline V lookup: CDR1 SGHRS, CDR2 YFSETQ. The CDR3 has 14 residues. In DNA form, the CDR3 reads TGCGCCAGCAGCTTGGGGGGGAGTAACTATGGCTACACCTTC. Protein sequence: CASSLGGSNYGYTF.